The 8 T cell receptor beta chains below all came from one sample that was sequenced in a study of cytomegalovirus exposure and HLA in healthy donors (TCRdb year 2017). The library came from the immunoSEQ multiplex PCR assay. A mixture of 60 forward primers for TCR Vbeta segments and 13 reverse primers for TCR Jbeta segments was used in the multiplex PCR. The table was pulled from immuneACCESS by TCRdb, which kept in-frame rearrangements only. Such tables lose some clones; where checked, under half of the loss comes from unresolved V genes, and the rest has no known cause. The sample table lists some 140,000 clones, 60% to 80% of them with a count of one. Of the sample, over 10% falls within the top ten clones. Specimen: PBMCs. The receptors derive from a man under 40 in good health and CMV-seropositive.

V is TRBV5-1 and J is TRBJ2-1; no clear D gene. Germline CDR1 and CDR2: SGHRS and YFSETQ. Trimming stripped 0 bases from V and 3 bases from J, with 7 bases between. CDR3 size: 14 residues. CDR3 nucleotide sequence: TGCGCCAGCAGCTTGGAGCTAGGCTACAATGAGCAGTTCTTC. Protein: CASSLELGYNEQFF.

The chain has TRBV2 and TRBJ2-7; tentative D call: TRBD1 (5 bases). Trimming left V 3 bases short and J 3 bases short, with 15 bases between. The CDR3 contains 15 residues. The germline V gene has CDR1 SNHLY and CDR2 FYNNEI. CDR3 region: CASSDSSDSDYEQYF. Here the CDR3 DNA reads TGTGCCAGCAGTGATTCTAGTGACAGTGACTACGAGCAGTACTTC.

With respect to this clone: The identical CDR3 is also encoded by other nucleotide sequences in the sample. The CDR3 bases are TGTGCCAGCAGTTTGGGGGGAACGAACACCGGGGAGCTGTTTTTT. Translation: CASSLGGTNTGELFF. The chain has TRBV28 and TRBJ2-2; D is perhaps TRBD2 (6 bases). The CDR3 totals 15 residues. CDR1 is MDHEN, CDR2 SYDVKM, per germline. The germline V and J ends were trimmed by 3 bases and 0 bases, with 8 bases remaining between them.

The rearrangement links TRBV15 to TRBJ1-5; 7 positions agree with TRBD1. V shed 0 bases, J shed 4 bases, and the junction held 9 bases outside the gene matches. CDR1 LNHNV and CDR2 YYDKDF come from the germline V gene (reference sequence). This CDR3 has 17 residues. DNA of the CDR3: TGTGCCACCAGCAGAGATTGGGCAGGGGGTATAAATCAGCCCCAGCATTTT. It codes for CATSRDWAGGINQPQHF.

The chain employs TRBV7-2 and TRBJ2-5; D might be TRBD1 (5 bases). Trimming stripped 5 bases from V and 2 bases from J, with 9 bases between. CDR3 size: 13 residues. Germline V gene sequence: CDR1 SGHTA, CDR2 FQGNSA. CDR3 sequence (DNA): TGTGCCAGCAGCCCCGACAGTCAAGAGACCCAGTACTTC. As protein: CASSPDSQETQYF.

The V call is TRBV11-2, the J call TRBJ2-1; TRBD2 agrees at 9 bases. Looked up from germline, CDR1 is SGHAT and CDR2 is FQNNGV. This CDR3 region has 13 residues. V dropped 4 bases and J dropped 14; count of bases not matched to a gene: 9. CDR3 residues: CASSYSAGGPKFF. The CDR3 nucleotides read TGTGCCAGCAGCTATTCGGCGGGAGGGCCGAAGTTCTTC.

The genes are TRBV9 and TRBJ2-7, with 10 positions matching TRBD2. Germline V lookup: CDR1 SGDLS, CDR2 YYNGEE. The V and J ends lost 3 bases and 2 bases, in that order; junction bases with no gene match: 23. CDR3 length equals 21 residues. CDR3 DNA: TGTGCCAGCAGCGCTGGGGAAGGAGGGACTAGCGTCTCCCGGGACCCCTACGAGCAGTACTTC. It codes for CASSAGEGGTSVSRDPYEQYF.

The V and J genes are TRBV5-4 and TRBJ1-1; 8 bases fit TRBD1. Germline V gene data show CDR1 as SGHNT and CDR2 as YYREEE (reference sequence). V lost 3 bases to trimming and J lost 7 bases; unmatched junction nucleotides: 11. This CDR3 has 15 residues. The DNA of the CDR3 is TGTGCCAGCAGCTCAGGACAGGGCGGGTATATTGAAGCTTTCTTT. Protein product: CASSSGQGGYIEAFF.